The clone carrying this T cell receptor (beta chain) was observed a few times. Its target is not known. Construction of the TCRbeta library involved unique molecular identifiers. TCRdb processed the PCR reads anew with MiXCR; each CDR3 protein has one entry. This sample has about 980,000 distinct CDR3 sequences, with about 30% found just once. The CDR3 runs to 10 residues. CDR1 is SNHLY and CDR2 is FYNNEI in the germline V gene. Trimming took 5 bases from V and 11 from J, leaving 7 bases between them. The data belong to a study of T-cell reconstitution after alpha-beta-depleted transplantation in children. General study findings and limits: The high TCRbeta diversity at day 60 in some patients came from surviving recipient T cells and thymic progenitors.

This TCR was sampled from a boy under three years old who had a stem cell transplant for SCID, so the T cells may come from the graft donor. V is TRBV2 and J is TRBJ2-1; D uncertain. The sequencing here drew on PBMCs, mostly from graft donor cells, taken 360 days after TCRalphabeta/CD19-depleted stem cell transplant. The CDR3 DNA reads as TGTGCCAGCAGTATCTGGCAGCAGTTCTTC. This gives the protein CASSIWQQFF.